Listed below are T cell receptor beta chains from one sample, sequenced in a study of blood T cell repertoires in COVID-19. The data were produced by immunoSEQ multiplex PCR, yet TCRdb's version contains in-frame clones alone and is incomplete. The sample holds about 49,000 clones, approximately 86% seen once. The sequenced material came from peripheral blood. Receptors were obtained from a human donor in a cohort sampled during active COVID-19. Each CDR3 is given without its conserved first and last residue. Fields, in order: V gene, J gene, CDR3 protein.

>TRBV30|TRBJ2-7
AWSALGGGSYEQY
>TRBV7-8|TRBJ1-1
ASSHGGNTEAF
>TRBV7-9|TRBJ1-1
ASSLAGRGWPEAF
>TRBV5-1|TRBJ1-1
ASSTQGRMNTEAF
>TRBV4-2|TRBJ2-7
ASSPSGERYEQY
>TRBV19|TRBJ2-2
ASSIWGANTGELF
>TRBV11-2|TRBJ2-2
ASSSPRFSPGELF
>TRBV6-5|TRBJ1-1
ASRAGASTEAF
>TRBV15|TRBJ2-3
ATSTGKDTQY
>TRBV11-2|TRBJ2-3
ASSPRNRADTQY
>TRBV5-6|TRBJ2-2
ASSWGASGVTGELF
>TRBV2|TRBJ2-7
ASSSSGYEQY
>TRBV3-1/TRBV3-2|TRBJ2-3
ASMMSTRTDTQY
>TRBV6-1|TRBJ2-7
ASSERRQGGNEQY
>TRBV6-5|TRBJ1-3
ASLWGDSGNTIY
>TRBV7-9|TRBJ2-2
ASSRLTSGGAWTGELF